A single sample gave rise to the 24 T cell receptor beta chains below, sequenced in a study of shared clonotypes between healthy human individuals (TCRdb year 2020). Receptor amplification or capture employed the immunoSEQ multiplex PCR assay. TCRdb limited this immuneACCESS table to in-frame rearrangements with V and J called. A share of clones is missing; checked studies link under half to unresolved V genes, and the rest is unexplained. This sample is represented by some 2,100,000 clones; about 94% of them were singletons. The ten largest clones add up to approximately 0.13% of the sample. The specimen was naive CD4+ T cells sorted from blood. The cell subset or site label, read with the paper, signifies: CD45RA+ positively selected. The source of these receptors is a man aged 18-30 years in good health.

The count of this clone is one. This chain uses TRBV27 with TRBJ1-2; TRBD1 might be the D (6 bases). The V and J ends lost 6 bases and 5 bases respectively, with 19 bases between them. Germline lookup yields CDR1 MNHEY and CDR2 SMNVEV (reference sequence). The CDR3 sequence is 15 residues long. The CDR3 region has the DNA TGTGCCAGCAGGCGCGAAAAGGGGGTTGGGTATGGCTACACCTTC. This gives the protein CASRREKGVGYGYTF.

DNA for the CDR3: TGTGCCAGCAGTCGCGGGACAAATGATGAAAAACTGTTTTTT. This codes for CASSRGTNDEKLFF. V usage is TRBV6-5 and J usage is TRBJ1-4, with D possibly being TRBD1 (6 bases). The CDR3 is made up of 14 amino acids. Germline V gives CDR1 MNHEY, CDR2 SVGAGI. The ends were cut back, 5 bases at V and 6 bases at J, with 13 bases in the middle.

The DNA for the CDR3 is TGTGCCACCCTCGAGGGGGGCTGGCAAGAGACCCAGTACTTC. It codes for CATLEGGWQETQYF. The rearrangement uses TRBV5-8 and TRBJ2-5; D tentatively fits TRBD1 or TRBD2 (6 bases each). This CDR3 comprises 14 residues. V lost 9 bases and J 2 bases, leaving 17 bases between the germline ends. Germline assignment: CDR1 SGHTS and CDR2 YDEGEE.

V usage is TRBV10-3 and J usage is TRBJ1-5; unclear D gene. The ends were cut back, 0 bases at V and 5 bases at J, with 5 bases in the middle. This CDR3 spans 13 amino acids. Germline V lookup: CDR1 ENHRY, CDR2 SYGVKD. In DNA form, the CDR3 reads TGTGCCATCAGTGAGTCTCAGGATCAGCCCCAGCATTTT. It yields the protein CAISESQDQPQHF.

The V and J genes are TRBV2 and TRBJ2-7; D uncertain. V was clipped by 3 bases and J by 11 bases, with 14 bases between them. CDR1 and CDR2 (germline): SNHLY, FYNNEI. CDR3 size: 12 residues. The chain's CDR3 is CASSEDARWEYF. The CDR3 nucleotides read TGTGCCAGCAGTGAGGACGCGCGGTGGGAGTACTTC.

The CDR3 reads CASSETVNTGELFF. The CDR3, as DNA: TGTGCCAGCAGCGAAACAGTGAACACCGGGGAGCTGTTTTTT. This chain links TRBV7-9 with TRBJ2-2; D gene uncertain. With 5 bases removed from V and 1 base from J, the gap between germline ends came to 8 bases. CDR1 and CDR2 (germline): SEHNR, FQNEAQ (reference sequence). This CDR3 comprises 14 residues.

The chain combines TRBV7-9 with TRBJ1-1; D might be TRBD1 (5 bases). V was clipped by 5 bases and J by 1 base, with 11 bases between them. There are 14 residues in the CDR3. CDR1 and CDR2 (germline): SEHNR, FQNEAQ (reference sequence). CDR3 sequence (DNA): TGTGCCAGCAGCACCCACAGGTCGAACACTGAAGCTTTCTTT. Protein product: CASSTHRSNTEAFF.

The gene calls are TRBV7-9 and TRBJ2-3; no reliable D call. V lost 1 base and J lost 4, with 12 bases in between. Looked up from germline, CDR1 is SEHNR and CDR2 is FQNEAQ (reference sequence). The CDR3 is 15 amino acids. The chain's CDR3 is CASSLGAPSSDTQYF. The CDR3 nucleotides are TGTGCCAGCAGCTTAGGGGCTCCTAGTTCAGATACGCAGTATTTT.

The chain uses TRBV6-1 and TRBJ1-6; D unclear. The CDR3 spans 15 residues. Trimming shortened V by 1 base and J by 2 bases, and 6 bases separated the two germline ends. Per the germline V gene, CDR1 is MNHNS and CDR2 is SASEGT. The CDR3, as DNA: TGTGCCAGCAGTGAAGGGCAGACCTATAATTCACCCCTCCACTTT. It codes for CASSEGQTYNSPLHF.

To note about this clone: Other nucleotide sequences in the sample specify the same CDR3. CDR3 nucleotides: TGTGCCAGCAGCTTGGAGGGGGGCAGCTCCTACGAGCAGTACTTC. Its protein product is CASSLEGGSSYEQYF. The rearrangement uses TRBV5-4 and TRBJ2-7; D is tentatively TRBD1 or TRBD2 (6 bases each). The CDR3 has 15 residues. CDR1 is SGHNT, CDR2 YYREEE, per germline (reference sequence). V dropped 0 bases and J dropped 0 bases, with 10 bases sitting between them.

V usage is TRBV6-6 and J usage is TRBJ1-4, with 7 bases identical to TRBD1. V was clipped by 7 bases and J by 7 bases; unmatched bases: 9. The CDR3 contains 14 residues. Germline CDR1 is MNHNY and CDR2 is SVGAGI (reference sequence). The CDR3 here is CASTHTGAREKLFF. The CDR3 region has the DNA TGTGCCAGCACACACACAGGGGCGCGTGAAAAACTGTTTTTT.

The rearrangement joins TRBV7-2 to TRBJ2-7; 7 positions match TRBD2. Germline CDR1 is SGHTA and CDR2 is FQGNSA. V dropped 5 bases and J dropped 0; count of bases not matched to a gene: 4. The CDR3 has 14 residues. For the CDR3, the DNA is TGTGCCAGCAGCGAACGGGACTACTCCTACGAGCAGTACTTC. Its protein product is CASSERDYSYEQYF.

This clone was counted once. The chain combines TRBV7-9 with TRBJ2-7; D is uncertain. The CDR3 length is 14 residues. Trimming cost V 2 bases and J 3 bases, with 11 bases left between them. Looked up from germline, CDR1 is SEHNR and CDR2 is FQNEAQ (reference sequence). The CDR3 DNA is TGTGCCAGCAGCTTAACGTCGGCTCACTACGAGCAGTACTTC. Its translation: CASSLTSAHYEQYF.

The rearrangement links TRBV5-1 to TRBJ1-1, with D uncertain. Trimming took off 0 bases at V and 1 base at J, with 10 bases between the two ends. CDR3 length: 15 residues. The germline CDR1 and CDR2 sequences are SGHRS and YFSETQ. CDR3 amino acids: CASSLGPETNTEAFF. The DNA of the CDR3 is TGCGCCAGCAGCTTGGGGCCGGAGACGAACACTGAAGCTTTCTTT.

The chain uses TRBV7-2 and TRBJ2-7, with D perhaps TRBD1 (5 bases). CDR3 length: 13 residues. Germline CDR1 is SGHTA and CDR2 is FQGNSA. Trimming took 2 bases from V and 5 from J, leaving 10 bases between them. CDR3 sequence: CASSLNRLDEQYF. The CDR3 DNA follows: TGTGCCAGCAGCTTAAACAGGCTCGACGAGCAGTACTTC.

The J gene is TRBJ1-3, the V gene TRBV5-4; TRBD1 matches 9 bases. CDR3 size: 17 residues. The V segment lost 4 bases and the J segment 0 bases; nucleotides outside the gene matches: 8. Germline-derived CDR1 and CDR2 are SGHNT and YYREEE (reference sequence). The DNA of the CDR3 is TGTGCCAGCAGCCCGGGACAGGGAACCCTCTCTGGAAACACCATATATTTT. Translated, it gives CASSPGQGTLSGNTIYF.

V and J are TRBV6-5 and TRBJ2-2; either TRBD1 or TRBD2 may supply D (5 bases each). The CDR3 extends over 15 amino acids. Germline V gene data show CDR1 as MNHEY and CDR2 as SVGAGI. Trimming stripped 6 bases from V and 1 base from J, with 12 bases between. DNA of the CDR3: TGTGCCAGCAGCCGGGACCACCGGAACACCGGGGAGCTGTTTTTT. Translating it yields CASSRDHRNTGELFF.

V is TRBV11-3 and J is TRBJ2-1; D may be TRBD1 or TRBD2 (7 bases each). The CDR3 is 14 residues long. With 5 bases removed from V and 13 bases from J, the gap between germline ends came to 21 bases. CDR1 and CDR2 (germline): SGHNT, YENEEA. The CDR3 DNA sequence: TGTGCCAGCAGCCCTGGACAGGAGGGGGGGTCTCAGTTCTTC. Translated, it gives CASSPGQEGGSQFF. Looking up the rest from reference TRBV11-3 and TRBJ2-1 gives the full variable domain: EAGVVQSPRYKIIEKKQPVAFWCNPISGHNTLYWYLQNLGQGPELLIRYENEEAVDDSQLPKDRFSAERLKGVDSTLKIQPAELGDSAVYLCASSPGQEGGSQFFGPGTRLTVL.

With regard to this clone: Different DNA sequences within this sample yield the same CDR3. The chain joins TRBV19 to TRBJ1-5; TRBD1 matches 9 bases. The germline CDR1 and CDR2 sequences are LNHDA and SQIVND (reference sequence). V was clipped by 0 bases and J by 0 bases; unmatched bases: 6. The CDR3 sequence is 18 residues long. CDR3 coding DNA: TGTGCCAGTAGTATAGATGGGACAGGGTCCTATAGCAATCAGCCCCAGCATTTT. Translated, it gives CASSIDGTGSYSNQPQHF.

The chain is built from TRBV11-2 and TRBJ2-1; 9 bases are shared with TRBD2. The CDR3 is 17 residues long. The V gene's germline CDR1 is SGHAT and CDR2 FQNNGV. V trimming: 2 bases; J trimming: 9 bases; junction bases outside the gene matches: 14. CDR3 in DNA: TGTGCCAGCAGCTTATCGATGGCTAGCGGGAAGGCTAGTGAGCAGTTCTTC. It encodes CASSLSMASGKASEQFF.

This clone was counted a few times. The chain couples TRBV6-1 to TRBJ1-6; a weak D match, TRBD1 (5 bases). The V and J ends lost 4 bases and 7 bases respectively, with 20 bases between them. The V gene's germline CDR1 is MNHNS and CDR2 SASEGT. The length of the CDR3 is 17 residues. The CDR3, as DNA: TGTGCCAGCAGTGCGGCCCAGACAGCAACTCGGAATTCACCCCTCCACTTT. Residues: CASSAAQTATRNSPLHF.

The V gene is TRBV5-4, the J gene TRBJ2-1, with D possibly called TRBD1 or TRBD2 (5 bases each). CDR1 SGHNT and CDR2 YYREEE come from the germline V gene (reference sequence). The V end was cut by 1 base, the J end by 5 bases, with 10 bases between. The CDR3 loop spans 14 amino acids. CDR3 region: CASSLPGPNNEQFF. The CDR3 bases are TGTGCCAGCAGCTTGCCGGGACCCAACAATGAGCAGTTCTTC.

To note about this clone: The sample contains more than one DNA sequence encoding this CDR3. The chain carries TRBV7-3 and TRBJ1-1; the D gene is possibly TRBD1 (6 bases). The germline V gene encodes CDR1 SGHTA and CDR2 FQGTGA. Trimming cost V 4 bases and J 1 base, with 10 bases left between them. This CDR3 has 14 amino acids. Here the CDR3 reads CASSSGGRNTEAFF. Written as DNA, the CDR3 is TGTGCCAGCAGCTCCGGGGGCAGGAACACTGAAGCTTTCTTT.

This clone was seen once. The chain has TRBV10-2 and TRBJ2-1; 10 nucleotides line up with TRBD2. The junction had 10 bases not matched to a gene; V was cut back by 7 bases and J by 10 bases. CDR1 WSHSY and CDR2 SAAADI come from the germline V gene. The CDR3 loop spans 14 amino acids. DNA for the CDR3: TGCGCCAGCACTAACCTAGCGGGAGCGGGAGAGCAGTTCTTC. Translated, it gives CASTNLAGAGEQFF.